This T cell receptor (beta chain) appears in the sequencing data of a study of T cells expressing NK-cell markers. There are 15 residues in the CDR3. CDR1 MDHEN and CDR2 SYDVKM come from the germline V gene. TCRdb re-called the 5' RACE reads; every CDR3 protein appears as one record, without DNA. The sample totals around 470,000 distinct CDR3 sequences. The rearrangement uses TRBV28 and TRBJ2-4; TCRdb names TRBD1, which stays unverified in the absence of DNA. Sequenced input: blood T cells: a sorted CD56 or NKG2C T cell subset, CD4+ or CD8+ T cells, or bulk PBMC T cells (not recorded which). The source of this sequence is a woman aged 45-59 years in good health. The CDR3 sequence is CASSPPDRPGGIQYF.